This T cell receptor beta chain was profiled in a study of blood T cell repertoires in COVID-19. The repertoire was sequenced with immunoSEQ multiplex PCR; TCRdb's copy has only in-frame clones and lacks some. The sample includes 300,000 to 450,000 clones, roughly 86% of them seen just once. Trimming stripped 4 bases from V and 2 bases from J, with 12 bases between. CDR3 length: 14 amino acids. Germline V CDR1 and CDR2: SNHLY, FYNNEI. The clonotype was recovered from a human donor with acute or convalescent COVID-19. The donor label of this sample is uncertain. This rearrangement joins TRBV2 to TRBJ2-7, with a weak D call TRBD2 (5 bases). The source material was peripheral blood. CDR3: CASSAGRRAYEQYF. For the CDR3, the DNA is TGTGCCAGCAGTGCTGGCAGGCGGGCCTACGAGCAGTACTTC.